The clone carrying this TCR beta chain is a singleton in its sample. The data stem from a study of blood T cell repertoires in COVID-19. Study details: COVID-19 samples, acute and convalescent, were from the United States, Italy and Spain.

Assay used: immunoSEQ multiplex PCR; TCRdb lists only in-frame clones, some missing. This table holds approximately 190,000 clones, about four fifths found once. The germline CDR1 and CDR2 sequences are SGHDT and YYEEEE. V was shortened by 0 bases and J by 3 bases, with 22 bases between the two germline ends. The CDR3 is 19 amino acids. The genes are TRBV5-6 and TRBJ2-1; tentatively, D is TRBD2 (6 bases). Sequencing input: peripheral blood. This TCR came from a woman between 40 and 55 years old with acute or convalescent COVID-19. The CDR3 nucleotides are TGTGCCAGCAGCTTGGTGACGCGGGGCTCCGACCATATCTACAATGAGCAGTTCTTC. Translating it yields CASSLVTRGSDHIYNEQFF.